These 13 T cell receptor beta chains originate from one sample sequenced in a study of T cell repertoires in cytomegalovirus infection. TCRdb itself ran the reads through MiXCR, one entry per CDR3 protein. This table holds nearly 650,000 distinct CDR3 sequences, about 24% found once. Sequenced input: CD8+ T cells from PBMCs. Every receptor here comes from a human donor in good health (CMV status not recorded). Some clones in this sample may be carry-over from other donors' samples.

The sample holds a few counts of this clonotype. The chain carries TRBV5-6 and TRBJ2-7, with D maybe TRBD1 (7 bases). This CDR3 has 14 amino acids. CDR1 is SGHDT and CDR2 is YYEEEE in the germline V gene. Trimming left V 4 bases short and J 0 bases short, with 11 bases between. The CDR3 DNA is TGTGCCAGCAGCCGCGGGACAGCCTCCTACGAGCAGTACTTC. The encoded protein is CASSRGTASYEQYF.

There are many counts of this clonotype. This chain uses TRBV7-9 with TRBJ2-7; 7 bases match TRBD1. This CDR3 has 16 residues. J gave up 0 bases and V 3 bases, and 8 bases lay outside the gene matches. Germline V gene data show CDR1 as SEHNR and CDR2 as FQNEAQ (reference sequence). CDR3 sequence reads: CASSLTGTEDSYEQYF. CDR3 in DNA: TGTGCCAGCAGCTTGACGGGGACAGAAGACTCCTACGAGCAGTACTTC.

This clonotype has only a few counts. V is TRBV5-1 and J is TRBJ2-7; no firm D call. Trimming left V 0 bases short and J 6 bases short, with 19 bases between. Germline V gene sequence: CDR1 SGHRS, CDR2 YFSETQ. This CDR3 is built from 16 residues. The CDR3 coding sequence is TGCGCCAGCAGCTTGGAAAGGCGTCAGGTCGGACCCGAGCAGTACTTC. Protein: CASSLERRQVGPEQYF.

This chain links TRBV29-1 with TRBJ2-1; 9 bases line up with TRBD1. This CDR3 has 16 residues. With 7 bases clipped from V and 3 bases from J, the junction kept 13 bases outside the gene matches. Germline V gene sequence: CDR1 SQVTM, CDR2 ANQGSEA. CDR3 nucleotide sequence: TGCAGCGCGACAGGGGGAGTAACCACAAGCTACAATGAGCAGTTCTTC. It encodes CSATGGVTTSYNEQFF.

This clonotype was recorded a few times. This rearrangement joins TRBV20-1 to TRBJ1-2; maybe TRBD1 (5 bases). The germline V gene has CDR1 DFQATT and CDR2 SNEGSKA (reference sequence). The CDR3 is made up of 15 amino acids. V was clipped by 0 bases and J by 4 bases, with 15 bases between them. CDR3 nucleotides: TGCAGTGCTAGAGATACCGCAGCAGGGCTCTATGGCTACACCTTC. It translates to CSARDTAAGLYGYTF.

For this clonotype: A much larger clonotype is one base distant, so this may be a read error. The chain employs TRBV7-8 and TRBJ2-1; D gene ambiguous. Germline V gene lookup returns CDR1 SGHVS and CDR2 FQNEAQ. The V gene lost 10 bases and the J gene lost 2 bases, with 9 bases spanning the gap. The CDR3 extends over 12 amino acids. The CDR3 here is CATNRPYNEQFF. For the CDR3, the DNA is TGTGCCACCAACAGACCCTACAATGAGCAGTTCTTC.

This clonotype was detected a few times. The V and J genes are TRBV6-5 and TRBJ1-5; D uncertain. Trimming shortened V by 7 bases and J by 3 bases, and 16 bases separated the two germline ends. CDR3 length equals 15 residues. Germline CDR1 MNHEY, CDR2 SVGAGI. CDR3 sequence: CASKSAGRHNQPQHF. In DNA form, the CDR3 reads TGTGCCAGCAAAAGTGCAGGTCGTCACAATCAGCCCCAGCATTTT.

The CDR3: CAPRGYGETQYF. CDR3 nucleotide sequence: TGTGCCCCGAGGGGGTACGGGGAGACCCAGTACTTC. This chain connects TRBV12-3 or TRBV12-4 to TRBJ2-5, with a tentative D call TRBD1 (6 bases). V was shortened by 11 bases and J by 5 bases, with 15 bases between the two germline ends. This CDR3 region has 12 residues.

This clonotype has a handful of counts. The V gene is TRBV12-3 or TRBV12-4, the J gene TRBJ2-5; weak D call: TRBD2 (6 bases). The CDR3 is 15 amino acids. The V end was cut by 6 bases, the J end by 0 bases, with 14 bases between. For the CDR3, the DNA is TGTGCCAGCAGGAGAGGAGGGAGGTACCAAGAGACCCAGTACTTC. Residues: CASRRGGRYQETQYF.

The table lists this clonotype with many counts. The CDR3 sequence: CASTEGDITWELFF. For the CDR3, the DNA is TGTGCCAGCACAGAGGGCGATATTACCTGGGAGCTGTTTTTT. The V and J genes are TRBV7-8 and TRBJ2-2; TRBD2 might be the D (5 bases). CDR1 is SGHVS and CDR2 is FQNEAQ in the germline V gene. CDR3 size: 14 residues. Trimming stripped 7 bases from V and 9 bases from J, with 18 bases between. Together with reference TRBV7-8 and TRBJ2-2, the CDR3 gives the full variable domain: GAGVSQSPRYKVAKRGQDVALRCDPISGHVSLFWYQQALGQGPEFLTYFQNEAQLDKSGLPSDRFFAERPEGSVSTLKIQRTQQEDSAVYLCASTEGDITWELFFGEGSRLTVL.

This clonotype was seen at least ten times. The chain uses TRBV7-2 and TRBJ1-2; D remains unclear. CDR1 SGHTA and CDR2 FQGNSA come from the germline V gene. CDR3 length: 15 amino acids. V was pared by 1 base and J by 3 bases, with 12 bases between. DNA for the CDR3: TGTGCCAGCAGCTTAGTCGGGGTAGTAGACTATGGCTACACCTTC. This sequence encodes CASSLVGVVDYGYTF.

This clonotype was detected a few times. The V gene is TRBV6-1, the J gene TRBJ2-5; 9 bases are shared with TRBD1. J was trimmed by 2 bases and V by 8 bases; bases with no gene match: 3. Germline CDR1 is MNHNS and CDR2 is SASEGT. The CDR3 has 13 amino acids. For the CDR3, the DNA is TGTGCCAGCTACGGACAGGGGCAAGAGACCCAGTACTTC. Encoded protein: CASYGQGQETQYF.

The sample holds many counts of this clonotype. The rearrangement joins TRBV6-2 or TRBV6-3 to TRBJ2-7; TRBD1 is a possible D gene (6 bases). The CDR3 consists of 16 residues. The germline V gene has CDR1 MNHEY and CDR2 SVGEGT. With 5 bases removed from V and 5 bases from J, the gap between germline ends came to 22 bases. DNA of the CDR3: TGTGCCAGCAGTAGGATTCTGGGGGCAGAGGAGGACGAGCAGTACGTC. Translated: CASSRILGAEEDEQYV.